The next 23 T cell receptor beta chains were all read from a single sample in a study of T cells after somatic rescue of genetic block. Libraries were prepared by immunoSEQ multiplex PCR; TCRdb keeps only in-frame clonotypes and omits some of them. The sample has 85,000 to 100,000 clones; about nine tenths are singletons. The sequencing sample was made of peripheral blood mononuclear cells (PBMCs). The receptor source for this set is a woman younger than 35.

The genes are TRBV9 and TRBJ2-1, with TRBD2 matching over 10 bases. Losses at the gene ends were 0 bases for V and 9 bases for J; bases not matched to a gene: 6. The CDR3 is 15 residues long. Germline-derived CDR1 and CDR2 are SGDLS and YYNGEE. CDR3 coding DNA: TGTGCCAGCAGCGTAGCGGCTAGCGGGAGCAGTGAGCAGTTCTTC. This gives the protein CASSVAASGSSEQFF.

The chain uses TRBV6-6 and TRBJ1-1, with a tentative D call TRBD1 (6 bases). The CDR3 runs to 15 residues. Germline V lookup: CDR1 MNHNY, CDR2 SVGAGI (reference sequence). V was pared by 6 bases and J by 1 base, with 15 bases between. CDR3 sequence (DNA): TGTGCCAGCAGACCAGGGGATTCTACGAACACTGAAGCTTTCTTT. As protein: CASRPGDSTNTEAFF.

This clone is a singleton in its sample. Here the CDR3 reads CASSHGTADSYGYTF. CDR3 DNA sequence: TGTGCCAGCAGCCATGGGACAGCCGATAGCTATGGCTACACCTTC. V is TRBV11-1 and J is TRBJ1-2; 7 bases fit TRBD1. The trim removed 5 bases at V and 4 bases at J, leaving 10 bases unmatched. CDR3 length: 15 amino acids. Germline CDR1 SGHAT, CDR2 FQDESV (reference sequence). Filled out from reference TRBV11-1 and TRBJ1-2, the complete variable domain reads EAEVAQSPRYKITEKSQAVAFWCDPISGHATLYWYRQILGQGPELLVQFQDESVVDDSQLPKDRFSAERLKGVDSTLKIQPAELGDSAMYLCASSHGTADSYGYTFGSGTRLTVV.

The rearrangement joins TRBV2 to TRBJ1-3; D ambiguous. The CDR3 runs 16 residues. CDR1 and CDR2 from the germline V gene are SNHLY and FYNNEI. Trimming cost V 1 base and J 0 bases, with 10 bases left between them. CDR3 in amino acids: CASSEGVTRSGNTIYF. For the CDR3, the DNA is TGTGCCAGCAGTGAAGGGGTAACCCGCTCTGGAAACACCATATATTTT.

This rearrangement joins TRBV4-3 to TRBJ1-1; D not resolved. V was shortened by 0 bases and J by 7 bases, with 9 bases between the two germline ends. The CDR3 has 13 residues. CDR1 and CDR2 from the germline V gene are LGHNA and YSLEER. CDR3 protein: CASSQEGGIEAFF. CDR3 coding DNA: TGCGCCAGCAGCCAAGAGGGAGGAATTGAAGCTTTCTTT.

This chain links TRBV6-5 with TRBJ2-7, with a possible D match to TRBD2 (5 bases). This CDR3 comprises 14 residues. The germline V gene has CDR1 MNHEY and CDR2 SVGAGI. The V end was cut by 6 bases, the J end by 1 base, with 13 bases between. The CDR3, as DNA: TGTGCCAGCAGCCCCGGGATAGGTTCCTACGAGCAGTACTTC. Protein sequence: CASSPGIGSYEQYF.

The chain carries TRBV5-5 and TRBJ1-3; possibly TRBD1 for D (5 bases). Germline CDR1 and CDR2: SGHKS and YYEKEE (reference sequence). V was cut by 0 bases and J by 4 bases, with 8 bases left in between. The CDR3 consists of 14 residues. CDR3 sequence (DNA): TGTGCCAGCAGCTTGGACAGGTCCGGAAACACCATATATTTT. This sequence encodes CASSLDRSGNTIYF.

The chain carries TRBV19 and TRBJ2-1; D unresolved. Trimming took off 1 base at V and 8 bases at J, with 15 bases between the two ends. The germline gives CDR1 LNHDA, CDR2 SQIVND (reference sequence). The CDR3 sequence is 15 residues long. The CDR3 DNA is TGTGCCAGTAGTATAGGAGTTCAGGTTATCGATGAGCAGTTCTTC. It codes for CASSIGVQVIDEQFF.

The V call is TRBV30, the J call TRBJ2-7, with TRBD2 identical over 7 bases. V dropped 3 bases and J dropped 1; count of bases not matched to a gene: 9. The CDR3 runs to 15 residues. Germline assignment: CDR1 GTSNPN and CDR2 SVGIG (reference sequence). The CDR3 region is CAWSIGRGPSYEQYF. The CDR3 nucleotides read TGTGCCTGGAGCATAGGGAGGGGACCGTCCTACGAGCAGTACTTC.

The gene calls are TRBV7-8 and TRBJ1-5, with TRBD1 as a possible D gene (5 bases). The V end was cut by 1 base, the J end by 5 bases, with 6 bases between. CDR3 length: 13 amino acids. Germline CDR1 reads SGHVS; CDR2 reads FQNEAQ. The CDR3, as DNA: TGTGCCAGCAGCTTAGGGGGGGATCAGCCCCAGCATTTT. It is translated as CASSLGGDQPQHF. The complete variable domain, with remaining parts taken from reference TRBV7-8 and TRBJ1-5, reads GAGVSQSPRYKVAKRGQDVALRCDPISGHVSLFWYQQALGQGPEFLTYFQNEAQLDKSGLPSDRFFAERPEGSVSTLKIQRTQQEDSAVYLCASSLGGDQPQHFGDGTRLSIL.

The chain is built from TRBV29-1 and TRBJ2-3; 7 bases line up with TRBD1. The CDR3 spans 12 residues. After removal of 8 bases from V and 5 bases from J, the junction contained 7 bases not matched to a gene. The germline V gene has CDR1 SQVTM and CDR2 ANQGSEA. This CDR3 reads CSIGQAGDTQYF. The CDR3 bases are TGCAGCATCGGACAGGCCGGAGATACGCAGTATTTT.

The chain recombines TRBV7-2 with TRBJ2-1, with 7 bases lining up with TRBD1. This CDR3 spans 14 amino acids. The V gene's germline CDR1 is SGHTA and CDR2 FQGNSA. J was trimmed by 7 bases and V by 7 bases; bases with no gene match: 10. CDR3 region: CASNPGPGGNEQFF. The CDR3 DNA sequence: TGTGCCAGCAACCCCGGACCAGGGGGAAATGAGCAGTTCTTC.

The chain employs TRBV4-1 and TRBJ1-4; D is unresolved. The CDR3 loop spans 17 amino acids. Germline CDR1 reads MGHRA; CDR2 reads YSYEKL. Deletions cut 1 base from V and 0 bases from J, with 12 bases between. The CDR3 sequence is CASSQGWARTTNEKLFF. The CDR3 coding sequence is TGCGCCAGCAGCCAAGGTTGGGCCAGAACAACTAATGAAAAACTGTTTTTT.

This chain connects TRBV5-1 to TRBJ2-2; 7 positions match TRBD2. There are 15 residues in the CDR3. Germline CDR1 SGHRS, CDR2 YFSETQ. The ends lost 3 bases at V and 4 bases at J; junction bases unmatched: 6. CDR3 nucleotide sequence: TGCGCCAGCAGCTCCATAGCGGGTTCCACCGGGGAGCTGTTTTTT. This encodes CASSSIAGSTGELFF.

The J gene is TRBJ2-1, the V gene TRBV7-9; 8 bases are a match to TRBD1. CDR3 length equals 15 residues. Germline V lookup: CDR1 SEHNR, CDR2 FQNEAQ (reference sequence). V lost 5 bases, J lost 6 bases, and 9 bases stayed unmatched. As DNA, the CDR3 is TGTGCCAGCAGCGGACAGGGCGGAGGTAGCAATGAGCAGTTCTTC. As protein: CASSGQGGGSNEQFF.

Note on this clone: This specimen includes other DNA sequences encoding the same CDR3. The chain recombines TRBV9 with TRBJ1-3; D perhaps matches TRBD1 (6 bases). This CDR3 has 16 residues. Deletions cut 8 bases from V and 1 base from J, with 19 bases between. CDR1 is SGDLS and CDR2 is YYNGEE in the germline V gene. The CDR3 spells CASSPPGAFSGNTIYF. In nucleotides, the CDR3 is TGTGCCAGTAGCCCTCCGGGGGCTTTTTCTGGAAACACCATATATTTT. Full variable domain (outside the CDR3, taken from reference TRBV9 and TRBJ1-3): DSGVTQTPKHLITATGQRVTLRCSPRSGDLSVYWYQQSLDQGLQFLIQYYNGEERAKGNILERFSAQQFPDLHSELNLSSLELGDSALYFCASSPPGAFSGNTIYFGEGSWLTVV.

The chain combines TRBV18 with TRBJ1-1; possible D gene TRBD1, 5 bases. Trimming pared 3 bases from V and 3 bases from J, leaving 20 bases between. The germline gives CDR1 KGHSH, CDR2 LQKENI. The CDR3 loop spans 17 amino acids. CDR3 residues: CASSPARVVGADTEAFF. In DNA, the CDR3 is TGTGCCAGCTCACCTGCCAGAGTGGTCGGGGCGGACACTGAAGCTTTCTTT.

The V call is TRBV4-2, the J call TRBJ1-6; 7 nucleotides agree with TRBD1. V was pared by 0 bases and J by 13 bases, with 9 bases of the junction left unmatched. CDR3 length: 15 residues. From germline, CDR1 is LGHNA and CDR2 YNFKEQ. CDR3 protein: CASSQDTGAQRPLHF. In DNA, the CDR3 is TGTGCCAGCAGCCAAGATACAGGGGCTCAGAGGCCCCTCCACTTT.

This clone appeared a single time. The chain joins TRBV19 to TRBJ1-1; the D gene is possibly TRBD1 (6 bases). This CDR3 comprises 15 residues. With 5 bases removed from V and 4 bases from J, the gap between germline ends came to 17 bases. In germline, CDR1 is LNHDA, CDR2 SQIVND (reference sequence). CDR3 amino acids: CASSGIRGGGTEAFF. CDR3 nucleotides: TGTGCCAGTAGTGGAATCAGGGGTGGCGGCACTGAAGCTTTCTTT.

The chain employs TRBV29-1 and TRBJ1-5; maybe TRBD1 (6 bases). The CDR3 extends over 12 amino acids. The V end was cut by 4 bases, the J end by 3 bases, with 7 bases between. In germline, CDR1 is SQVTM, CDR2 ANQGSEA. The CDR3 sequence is CSVAGANQPQHF. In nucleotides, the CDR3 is TGCAGCGTTGCAGGGGCCAATCAGCCCCAGCATTTT. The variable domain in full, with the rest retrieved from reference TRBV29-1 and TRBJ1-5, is SAVISQKPSRDICQRGTSLTIQCQVDSQVTMMFWYRQQPGQSLTLIATANQGSEATYESGFVIDKFPISRPNLTFSTLTVSNMSPEDSSIYLCSVAGANQPQHFGDGTRLSIL.

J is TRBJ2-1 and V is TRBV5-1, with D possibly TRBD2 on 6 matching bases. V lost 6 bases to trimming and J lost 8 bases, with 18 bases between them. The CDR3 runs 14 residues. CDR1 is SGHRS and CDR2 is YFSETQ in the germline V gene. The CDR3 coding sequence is TGCGCCAGCACCCCACGTGCGGGACTTTATGAGCAGTTCTTC. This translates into CASTPRAGLYEQFF. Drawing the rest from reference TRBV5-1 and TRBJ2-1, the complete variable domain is KAGVTQTPRYLIKTRGQQVTLSCSPISGHRSVSWYQQTPGQGLQFLFEYFSETQRNKGNFPGRFSGRQFSNSRSEMNVSTLELGDSALYLCASTPRAGLYEQFFGPGTRLTVL.

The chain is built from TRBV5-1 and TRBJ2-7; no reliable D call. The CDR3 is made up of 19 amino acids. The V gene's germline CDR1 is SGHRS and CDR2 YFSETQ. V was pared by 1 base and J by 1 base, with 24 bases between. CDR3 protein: CASSLFPLSGAVPSYEQYF. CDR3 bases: TGCGCCAGCAGCTTGTTCCCGCTGTCAGGTGCCGTTCCGTCCTACGAGCAGTACTTC.

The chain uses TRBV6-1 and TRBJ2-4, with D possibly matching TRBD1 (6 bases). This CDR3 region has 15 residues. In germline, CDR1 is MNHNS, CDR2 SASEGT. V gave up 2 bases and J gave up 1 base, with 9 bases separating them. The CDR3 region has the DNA TGTGCCAGCAGTGAACAAACAGGGGCCAAAAACATTCAGTACTTC. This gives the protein CASSEQTGAKNIQYF.